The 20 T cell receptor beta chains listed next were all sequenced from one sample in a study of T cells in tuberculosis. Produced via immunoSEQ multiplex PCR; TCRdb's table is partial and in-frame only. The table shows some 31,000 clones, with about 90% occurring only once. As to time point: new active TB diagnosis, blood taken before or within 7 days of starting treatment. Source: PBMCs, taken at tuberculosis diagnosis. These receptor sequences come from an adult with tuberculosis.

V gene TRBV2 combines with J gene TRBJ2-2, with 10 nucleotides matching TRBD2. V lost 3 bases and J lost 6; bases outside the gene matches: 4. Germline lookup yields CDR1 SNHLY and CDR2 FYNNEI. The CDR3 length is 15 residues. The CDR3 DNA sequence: TGTGCCAGCAGTGAGGAAAGCGGGGGGGCCGGGGAGCTGTTTTTT. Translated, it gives CASSEESGGAGELFF.

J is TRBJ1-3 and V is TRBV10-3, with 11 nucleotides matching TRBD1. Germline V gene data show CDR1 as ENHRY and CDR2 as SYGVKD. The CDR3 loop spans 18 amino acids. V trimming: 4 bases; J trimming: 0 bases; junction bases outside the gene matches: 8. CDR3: CAISVTGQGGLSGNTIYF. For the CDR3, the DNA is TGTGCCATCAGTGTTACGGGACAGGGGGGGCTCTCTGGAAACACCATATATTTT.

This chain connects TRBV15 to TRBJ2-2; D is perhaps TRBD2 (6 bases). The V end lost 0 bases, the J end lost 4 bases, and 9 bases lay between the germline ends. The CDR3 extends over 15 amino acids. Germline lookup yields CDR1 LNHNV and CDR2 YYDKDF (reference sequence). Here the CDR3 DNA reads TGTGCCACCAGCAGAGATGGAGGGGCCACCGGGGAGCTGTTTTTT. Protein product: CATSRDGGATGELFF.

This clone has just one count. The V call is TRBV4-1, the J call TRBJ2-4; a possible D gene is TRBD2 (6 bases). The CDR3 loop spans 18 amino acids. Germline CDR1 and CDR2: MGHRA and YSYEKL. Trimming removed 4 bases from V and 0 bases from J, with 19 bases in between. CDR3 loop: CASSPPPGDLLAKNIQYF. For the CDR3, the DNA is TGCGCCAGCAGCCCCCCACCGGGGGACCTGCTAGCCAAAAACATTCAGTACTTC.

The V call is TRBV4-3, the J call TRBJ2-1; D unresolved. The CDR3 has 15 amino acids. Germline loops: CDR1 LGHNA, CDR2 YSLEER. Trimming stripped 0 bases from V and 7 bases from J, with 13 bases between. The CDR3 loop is CASSQERIPVNEQFF. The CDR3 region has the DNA TGCGCCAGCAGCCAAGAGCGGATTCCCGTAAATGAGCAGTTCTTC.

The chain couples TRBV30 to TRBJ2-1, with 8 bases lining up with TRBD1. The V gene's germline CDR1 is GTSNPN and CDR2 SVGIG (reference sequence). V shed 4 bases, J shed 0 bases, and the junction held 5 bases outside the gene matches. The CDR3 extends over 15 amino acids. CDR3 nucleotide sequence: TGTGCCTGGACGACAGGGGACTTCTCCTACAATGAGCAGTTCTTC. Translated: CAWTTGDFSYNEQFF.

The CDR3 reads CASSQDDRAGAFF. The DNA of the CDR3 is TGTGCCAGCAGCCAAGATGACAGGGCCGGAGCTTTCTTT. This chain joins TRBV14 and TRBJ1-1, with TRBD1 matching over 7 bases. The CDR3 runs to 13 residues. Germline V gene lookup returns CDR1 SGHDN and CDR2 FVKESK. V lost 0 bases and J lost 10; bases outside the gene matches: 5.

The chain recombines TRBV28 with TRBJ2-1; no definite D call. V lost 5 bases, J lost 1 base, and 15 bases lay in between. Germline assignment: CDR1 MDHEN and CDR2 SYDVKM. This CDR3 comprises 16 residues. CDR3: CASSPRPRQSYNEQFF. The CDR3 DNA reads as TGTGCCAGCAGTCCCAGGCCGAGACAATCCTACAATGAGCAGTTCTTC.

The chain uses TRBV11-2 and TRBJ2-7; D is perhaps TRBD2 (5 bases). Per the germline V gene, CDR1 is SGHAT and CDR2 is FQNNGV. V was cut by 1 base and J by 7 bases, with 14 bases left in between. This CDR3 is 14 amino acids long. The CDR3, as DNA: TGTGCCAGCAGCTTAGGGGAACACCGAGGGGAGCAGTACTTC. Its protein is CASSLGEHRGEQYF. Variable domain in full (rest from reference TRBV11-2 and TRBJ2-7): EAGVAQSPRYKIIEKRQSVAFWCNPISGHATLYWYQQILGQGPKLLIQFQNNGVVDDSQLPKDRFSAERLKGVDSTLKIQPAKLEDSAVYLCASSLGEHRGEQYFGPGTRLTVT.

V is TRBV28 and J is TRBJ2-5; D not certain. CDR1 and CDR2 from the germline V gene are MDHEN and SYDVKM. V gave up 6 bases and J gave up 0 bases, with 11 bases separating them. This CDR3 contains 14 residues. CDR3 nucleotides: TGTGCCAGCAGCCCCTTGCGGTACCAAGAGACCCAGTACTTC. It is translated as CASSPLRYQETQYF.

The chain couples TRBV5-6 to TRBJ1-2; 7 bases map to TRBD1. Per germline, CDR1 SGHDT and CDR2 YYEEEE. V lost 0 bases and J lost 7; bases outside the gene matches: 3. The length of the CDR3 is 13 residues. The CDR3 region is CASSLGSGGGYTF. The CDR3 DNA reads TGTGCCAGCAGCTTGGGGTCAGGGGGTGGCTACACCTTC.

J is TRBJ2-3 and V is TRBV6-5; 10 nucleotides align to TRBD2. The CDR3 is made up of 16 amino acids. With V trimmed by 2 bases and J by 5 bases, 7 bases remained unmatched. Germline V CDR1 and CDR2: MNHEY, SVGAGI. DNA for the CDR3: TGTGCCAGCAGTTACGTAGCGGGGGGCCGGGAAGATACGCAGTATTTT. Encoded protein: CASSYVAGGREDTQYF.

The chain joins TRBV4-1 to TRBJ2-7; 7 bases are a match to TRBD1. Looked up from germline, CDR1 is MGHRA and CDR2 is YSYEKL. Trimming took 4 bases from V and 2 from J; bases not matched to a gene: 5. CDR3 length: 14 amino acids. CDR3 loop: CASSPPRGPYEQYF. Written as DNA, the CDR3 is TGCGCCAGCAGCCCACCGAGGGGGCCCTACGAGCAGTACTTC.

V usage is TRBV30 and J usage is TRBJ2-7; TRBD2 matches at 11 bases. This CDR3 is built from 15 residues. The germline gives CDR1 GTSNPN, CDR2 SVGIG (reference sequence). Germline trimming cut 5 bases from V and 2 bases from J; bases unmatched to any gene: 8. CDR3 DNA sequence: TGTGCCTGGTCTACCGGGACTAGCGGTGCCTACGAGCAGTACTTC. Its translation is CAWSTGTSGAYEQYF.

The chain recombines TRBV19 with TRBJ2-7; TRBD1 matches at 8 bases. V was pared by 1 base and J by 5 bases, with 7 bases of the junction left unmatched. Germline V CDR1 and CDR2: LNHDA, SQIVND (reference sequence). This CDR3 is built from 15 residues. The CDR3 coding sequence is TGTGCCAGTAGTATAGGTGGGCAGGGGGCCCACGAGCAGTACTTC. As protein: CASSIGGQGAHEQYF.

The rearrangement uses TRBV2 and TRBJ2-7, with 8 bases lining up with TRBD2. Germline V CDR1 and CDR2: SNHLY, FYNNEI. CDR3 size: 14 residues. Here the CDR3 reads CARSGGLAGYEQYF. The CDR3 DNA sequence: TGTGCACGCTCCGGGGGGCTAGCGGGCTACGAGCAGTACTTC.

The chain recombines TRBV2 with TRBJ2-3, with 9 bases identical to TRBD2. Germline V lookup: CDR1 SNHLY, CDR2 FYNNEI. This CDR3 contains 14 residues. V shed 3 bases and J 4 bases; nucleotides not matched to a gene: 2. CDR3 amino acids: CASSEREGPDTQYF. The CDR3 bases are TGTGCCAGCAGTGAGCGGGAGGGGCCAGATACGCAGTATTTT.

The CDR3 loop reads CAWSAREGQPQHF. In nucleotides, the CDR3 is TGTGCCTGGAGTGCCAGGGAAGGTCAGCCCCAGCATTTT. The gene calls are TRBV30 and TRBJ1-5, with D tentatively TRBD1 (5 bases). The V gene lost 1 base and the J gene lost 6 bases, with 10 bases spanning the gap. Germline CDR1 is GTSNPN and CDR2 is SVGIG (reference sequence). This CDR3 is 13 amino acids long.

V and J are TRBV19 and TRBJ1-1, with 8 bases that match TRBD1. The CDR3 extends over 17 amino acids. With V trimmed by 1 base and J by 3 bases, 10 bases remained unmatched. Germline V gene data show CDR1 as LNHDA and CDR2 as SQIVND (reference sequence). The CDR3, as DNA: TGTGCCAGTAGTATAGTCCCAGGGGGCCTGTTCGACACTGAAGCTTTCTTT. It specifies CASSIVPGGLFDTEAFF.

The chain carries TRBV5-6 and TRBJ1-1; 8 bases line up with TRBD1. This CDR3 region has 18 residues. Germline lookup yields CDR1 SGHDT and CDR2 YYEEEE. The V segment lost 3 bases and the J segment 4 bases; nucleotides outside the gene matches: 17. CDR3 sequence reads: CASSSGQAGPVHGTEAFF. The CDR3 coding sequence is TGTGCCAGCAGCTCGGGACAGGCTGGACCTGTCCATGGCACTGAAGCTTTCTTT.